A single sample gave rise to the 2 T cell receptor beta chains below, sequenced in a study of blood T cells in healthy people across ages. A J-beta primer mix and a sample-barcoded 5' primer were used in a second PCR of about 7 to 12 cycles. TCRdb redid the calling of the 5' RACE reads with MiXCR, one entry per CDR3 protein. The sample has over a million distinct CDR3 sequences, around 55% seen once. Sequenced sample: blood. The receptors come from a man between 18 and 35 years old in good health.

In its sample, this clonotype was seen a few times. This sequence joins TRBV12-3 or TRBV12-4 and TRBJ2-2; TRBD2 is a possible D gene (6 bases). The CDR3 runs to 15 residues. V gave up 6 bases and J gave up 2 bases, with 13 bases separating them. The CDR3: CASRAREDNTGELFF. The CDR3 DNA follows: TGTGCCAGCAGAGCAAGGGAGGATAACACCGGGGAGCTGTTTTTT.

This chain joins TRBV11-2 and TRBJ1-6, with D possibly matching TRBD1 (5 bases). The CDR3 spans 15 residues. Germline CDR1 and CDR2: SGHAT and FQNNGV. Trimming pared 0 bases from V and 11 bases from J, leaving 14 bases between. CDR3 amino acids: CASSLDLGTWTPLHF. The CDR3 DNA reads as TGTGCCAGCAGCTTAGATCTTGGGACGTGGACACCCCTCCACTTT. Variable domain in full (rest from reference TRBV11-2 and TRBJ1-6): EAGVAQSPRYKIIEKRQSVAFWCNPISGHATLYWYQQILGQGPKLLIQFQNNGVVDDSQLPKDRFSAERLKGVDSTLKIQPAKLEDSAVYLCASSLDLGTWTPLHFGNGTRLTVT.